This T cell receptor beta chain is from a study of cytomegalovirus exposure and HLA in healthy donors. The CDR3 is 16 residues long. V was trimmed by 4 bases and J by 5 bases, leaving 17 bases between them. CDR1 is MGHRA, CDR2 YSYEKL, per germline. Primers for the PCR totalled 60 Vbeta and 13 Jbeta. Some clones are missing from TCRdb's copy, which holds only in-frame ones; the method was immunoSEQ multiplex PCR. The sample lists around 100,000 clones, around 73% occurring once. The gene calls are TRBV4-1 and TRBJ1-4; TRBD1 might be the D (6 bases). This TCR derives from a woman in her 30s in good health and CMV-seropositive. Material: PBMCs. The CDR3: CASSRPPGTLNEKLFF. CDR3 nucleotide sequence: TGCGCCAGCAGCCGGCCTCCCGGGACACTAAATGAAAAACTGTTTTTT.